The 4 T cell receptor beta chains given below trace back to one sample, sequenced in a study of technical replicates of blood from a handful of donors. TCRdb keeps only in-frame clones here, not all; method: immunoSEQ multiplex PCR. The data hold roughly 100,000 clones, with about 94% observed a single time. The sequenced sample consisted of T cells isolated from PBMCs. All receptors derive from a human donor in good health.

This clone was seen just once. The chain carries TRBV29-1 and TRBJ2-5; 7 nucleotides line up with TRBD1. The V segment lost 6 bases and the J segment 1 base; nucleotides outside the gene matches: 8. The CDR3 covers 14 residues. Per the germline V gene, CDR1 is SQVTM and CDR2 is ANQGSEA. CDR3: CSVDPTGPQETQYF. The CDR3 bases are TGCAGCGTGGACCCGACAGGGCCCCAAGAGACCCAGTACTTC.

The rearrangement uses TRBV7-9 and TRBJ2-1, with 8 bases identical to TRBD2. Germline V gives CDR1 SEHNR, CDR2 FQNEAQ (reference sequence). V dropped 1 base and J dropped 7; count of bases not matched to a gene: 6. The CDR3 spans 15 residues. DNA for the CDR3: TGTGCCAGCAGCTTAGGGAGGCCGGGAGGGAATGAGCAGTTCTTC. Translating it yields CASSLGRPGGNEQFF.

The chain recombines TRBV5-1 with TRBJ1-5; 7 nucleotides line up with TRBD1. The CDR3 length is 14 residues. The V and J ends lost 4 bases and 5 bases, in that order; junction bases with no gene match: 6. The germline V gene encodes CDR1 SGHRS and CDR2 YFSETQ. This chain's CDR3 is CASSTGTADQPQHF. CDR3 nucleotide sequence: TGCGCCAGCAGCACGGGGACAGCCGATCAGCCCCAGCATTTT.

The rearrangement uses TRBV7-8 and TRBJ2-7; D gene uncertain. This CDR3 comprises 16 residues. Trimming left V 2 bases short and J 0 bases short, with 14 bases between. Germline V CDR1 and CDR2: SGHVS, FQNEAQ. As DNA, the CDR3 is TGTGCCAGCAGCTTAAAGCCGGCGTACAGCTCCTACGAGCAGTACTTC. This sequence encodes CASSLKPAYSSYEQYF. The full variable domain, with the rest looked up from reference TRBV7-8 and TRBJ2-7, is GAGVSQSPRYKVAKRGQDVALRCDPISGHVSLFWYQQALGQGPEFLTYFQNEAQLDKSGLPSDRFFAERPEGSVSTLKIQRTQQEDSAVYLCASSLKPAYSSYEQYFGPGTRLTVT.